Listed below are T cell receptor beta chains from one sample, sequenced in a study of neoadjuvant nivolumab and ipilimumab in lung cancer. Clones were read by immunoSEQ multiplex PCR, and TCRdb kept only the in-frame ones, dropping some. The table lists 44,000 or so clones, roughly 90% of them singletons, with around 3.6% in the top ten. The sample in question was blood, obtained before neoadjuvant nivolumab, alone or with ipilimumab. The receptor source for this set is an adult with non-small cell lung cancer. Some clones in this sample may be carry-over from other donors' samples. Each CDR3 is given with its conserved first and last residue.

>TRBJ1-1|TRBV6-4
CASSRRPGPGAEAFF
>TRBJ2-3|TRBV7-7
CASSLAYTDTQYF
>TRBJ2-5|TRBV5-1
CASSPPGGAQETQYF
>TRBJ2-7|TRBV11-2
CASSLMTGRRYF
>TRBJ2-1|TRBV5-4
CASSLGESSYNEQFF
>TRBJ2-7|TRBV5-1
CASSLGPSGIYEQYF
>TRBJ1-5|TRBV6-1
CASSERKNQPQHF
>TRBJ2-1|TRBV2
CASSEIGPGLYNEQFF
>TRBJ2-3|TRBV18
CASSQGQGTDTQYF
>TRBJ2-7|TRBV2
CASNRESYYEQYF
>TRBJ2-2|TRBV6-4
CASSGQGAGELFF
>TRBJ2-5|TRBV5-4
CASSSGGGETQYF
>TRBJ2-5|TRBV29-1
CSVEILADQYF
>TRBJ1-2|TRBV29-1
CSVRGQGDYGYTF
>TRBJ1-1|TRBV7-9
CASSLGNRQHNLMNTEAFF
>TRBJ1-4|TRBV18
CASSPTTNEKLFF
>TRBJ1-1|TRBV5-4
CASSRDGFEAFF
>TRBJ2-1|TRBV9
CASSARTGNYNEQFF
>TRBJ2-7|TRBV7-6
CASSTEPGTSTSEQYF
>TRBJ2-2|TRBV5-1
CASSFTGTPAGELFF
>TRBJ2-7|TRBV18
CASSRGASYEQYF
>TRBJ2-7|TRBV19
CASTSPRGITASYEQYF
>TRBJ2-5|TRBV5-1
CASSLGLAGQETQYF
>TRBJ2-7|TRBV5-1
CASSLAAGGEQYF